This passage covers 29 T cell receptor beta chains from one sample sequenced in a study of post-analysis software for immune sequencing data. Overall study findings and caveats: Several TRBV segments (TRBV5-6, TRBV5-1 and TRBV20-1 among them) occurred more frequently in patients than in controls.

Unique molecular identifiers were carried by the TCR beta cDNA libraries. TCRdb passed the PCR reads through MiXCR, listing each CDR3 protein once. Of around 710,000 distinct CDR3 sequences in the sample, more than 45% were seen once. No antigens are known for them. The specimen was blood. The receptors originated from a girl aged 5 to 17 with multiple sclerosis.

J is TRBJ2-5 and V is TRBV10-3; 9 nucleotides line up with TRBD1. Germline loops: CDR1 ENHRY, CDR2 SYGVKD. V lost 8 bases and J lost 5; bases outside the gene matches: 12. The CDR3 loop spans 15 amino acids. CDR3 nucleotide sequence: TGTGCCATCGGGCAAGGGACAGGGTATGGGGAGACCCAGTACTTC. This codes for CAIGQGTGYGETQYF.

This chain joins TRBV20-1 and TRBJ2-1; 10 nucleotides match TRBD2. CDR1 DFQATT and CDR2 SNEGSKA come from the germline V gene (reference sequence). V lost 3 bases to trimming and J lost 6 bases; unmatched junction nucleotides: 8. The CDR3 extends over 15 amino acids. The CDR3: CSASGLAGVVNEQFF. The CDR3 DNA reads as TGCAGTGCTAGCGGCCTAGCGGGAGTGGTCAATGAGCAGTTCTTC.

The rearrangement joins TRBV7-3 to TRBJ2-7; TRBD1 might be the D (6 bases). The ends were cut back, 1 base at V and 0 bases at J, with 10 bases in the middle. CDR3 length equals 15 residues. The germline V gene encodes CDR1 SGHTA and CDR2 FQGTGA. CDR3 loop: CASSLKGERSYEQYF. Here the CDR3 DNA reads TGTGCCAGCAGCTTAAAGGGGGAGCGCTCCTACGAGCAGTACTTC. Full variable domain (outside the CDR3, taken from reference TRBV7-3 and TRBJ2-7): GAGVSQTPSNKVTEKGKYVELRCDPISGHTALYWYRQSLGQGPEFLIYFQGTGAADDSGLPNDRFFAVRPEGSVSTLKIQRTERGDSAVYLCASSLKGERSYEQYFGPGTRLTVT.

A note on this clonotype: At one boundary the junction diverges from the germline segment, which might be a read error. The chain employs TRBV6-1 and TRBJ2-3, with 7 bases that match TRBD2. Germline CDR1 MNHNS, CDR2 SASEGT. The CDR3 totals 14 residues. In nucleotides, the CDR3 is TGTGCCAGCAGTAAAGCGGGATCCACAGATACGCAGTATTTT. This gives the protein CASSKAGSTDTQYF.

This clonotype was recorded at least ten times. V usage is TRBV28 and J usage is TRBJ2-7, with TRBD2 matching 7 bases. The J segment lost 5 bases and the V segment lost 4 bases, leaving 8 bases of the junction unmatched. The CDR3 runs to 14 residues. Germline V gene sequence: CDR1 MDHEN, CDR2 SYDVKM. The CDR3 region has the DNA TGTGCCAGCAGTTCTTGGCGGGAGATCGACGAGCAGTACTTC. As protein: CASSSWREIDEQYF.

CDR3 residues: CASSFYTTQKVSYEQYF. The CDR3 DNA reads as TGTGCCAGCAGTTTCTACACGACACAAAAGGTATCCTACGAGCAGTACTTC. The chain carries TRBV12-3 or TRBV12-4 and TRBJ2-7; D is unresolved. Trimming cost V 3 bases and J 1 base, with 19 bases left between them. The CDR3 runs 17 residues.

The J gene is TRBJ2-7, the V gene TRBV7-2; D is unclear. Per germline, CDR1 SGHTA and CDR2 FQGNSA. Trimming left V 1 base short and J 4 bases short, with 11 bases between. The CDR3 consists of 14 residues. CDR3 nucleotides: TGTGCCAGCAGCTTAGTGGGTCCCCCGTACGAGCAGTACTTC. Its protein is CASSLVGPPYEQYF. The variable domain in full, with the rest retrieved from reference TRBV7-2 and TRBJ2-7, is GAGVSQSPSNKVTEKGKDVELRCDPISGHTALYWYRQSLGQGLEFLIYFQGNSAPDKSGLPSDRFSAERTGGSVSTLTIQRTQQEDSAVYLCASSLVGPPYEQYFGPGTRLTVT.

CDR3 protein: CASSQDMAAETQYF. In DNA, the CDR3 is TGCGCCAGCAGCCAAGATATGGCGGCAGAGACCCAGTACTTC. J is TRBJ2-5 and V is TRBV4-1; D is unresolved. This CDR3 spans 14 amino acids. Germline V gene data show CDR1 as MGHRA and CDR2 as YSYEKL. Trimming left V 0 bases short and J 4 bases short, with 9 bases between.

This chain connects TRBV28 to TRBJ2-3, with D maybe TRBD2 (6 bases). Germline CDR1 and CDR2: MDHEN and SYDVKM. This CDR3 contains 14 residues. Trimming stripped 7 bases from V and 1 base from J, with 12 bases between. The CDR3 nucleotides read TGTGCCAGCACCTTGGGGGGTGGCACAGATACGCAGTATTTT. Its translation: CASTLGGGTDTQYF. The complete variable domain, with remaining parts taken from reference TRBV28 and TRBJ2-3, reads DVKVTQSSRYLVKRTGEKVFLECVQDMDHENMFWYRQDPGLGLRLIYFSYDVKMKEKGDIPEGYSVSREKKERFSLILESASTNQTSMYLCASTLGGGTDTQYFGPGTRLTVL.

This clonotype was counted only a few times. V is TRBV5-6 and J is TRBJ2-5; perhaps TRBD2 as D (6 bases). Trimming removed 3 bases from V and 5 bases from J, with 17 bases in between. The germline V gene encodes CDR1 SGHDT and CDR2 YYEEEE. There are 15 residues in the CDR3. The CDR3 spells CASSSQSGGRETQYF. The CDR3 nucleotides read TGTGCCAGCAGCTCCCAGTCCGGGGGAAGGGAGACCCAGTACTTC.

CDR3 sequence reads: CASSTTAFYEQYF. DNA of the CDR3: TGTGCCAGCAGTACGACAGCTTTCTACGAGCAGTACTTC. V usage is TRBV6-6 and J usage is TRBJ2-7, with a weak D call TRBD1 (5 bases). Germline values: CDR1 MNHNY, CDR2 SVGAGI (reference sequence). The V end lost 5 bases, the J end lost 3 bases, and 11 bases lay between the germline ends. There are 13 residues in the CDR3.

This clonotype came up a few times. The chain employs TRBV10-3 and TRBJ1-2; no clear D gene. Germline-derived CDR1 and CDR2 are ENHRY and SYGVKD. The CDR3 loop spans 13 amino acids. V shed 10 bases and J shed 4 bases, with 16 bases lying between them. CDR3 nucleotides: TGTGCCACCGTGACAAGGACGGGCTATGGCTACACCTTC. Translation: CATVTRTGYGYTF.

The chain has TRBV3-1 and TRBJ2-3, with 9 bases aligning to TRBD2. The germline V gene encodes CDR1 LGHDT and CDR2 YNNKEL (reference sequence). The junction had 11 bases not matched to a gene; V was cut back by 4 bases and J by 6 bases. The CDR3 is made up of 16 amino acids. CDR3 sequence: CASSLKGAGGRDTQYF. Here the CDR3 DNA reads TGTGCCAGCAGCCTCAAAGGAGCGGGAGGTCGGGATACGCAGTATTTT.

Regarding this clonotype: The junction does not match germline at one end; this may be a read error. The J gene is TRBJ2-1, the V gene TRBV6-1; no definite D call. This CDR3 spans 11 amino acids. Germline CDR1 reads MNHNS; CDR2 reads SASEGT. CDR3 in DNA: TGCGCCAGCAGTGAATCTCATCAGCAGTTCTTC. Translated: CASSESHQQFF.

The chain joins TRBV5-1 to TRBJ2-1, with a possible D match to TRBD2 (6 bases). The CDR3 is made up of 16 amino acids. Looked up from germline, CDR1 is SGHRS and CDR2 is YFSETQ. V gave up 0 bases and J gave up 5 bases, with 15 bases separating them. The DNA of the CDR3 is TGCGCCAGCAGCTTGGGGTCTGGGGACTTCCACAATGAGCAGTTCTTC. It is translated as CASSLGSGDFHNEQFF.

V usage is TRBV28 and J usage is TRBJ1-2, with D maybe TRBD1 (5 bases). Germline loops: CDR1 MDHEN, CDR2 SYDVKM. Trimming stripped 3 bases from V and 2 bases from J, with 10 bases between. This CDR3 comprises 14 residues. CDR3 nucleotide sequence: TGTGCCAGCAGTTTTGGGACGAAAAACTATGGCTACACCTTC. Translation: CASSFGTKNYGYTF.

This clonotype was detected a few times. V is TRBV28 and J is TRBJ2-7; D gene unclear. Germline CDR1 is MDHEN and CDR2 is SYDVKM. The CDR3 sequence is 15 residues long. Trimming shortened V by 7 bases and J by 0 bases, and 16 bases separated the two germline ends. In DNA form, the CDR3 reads TGTGCCAGCACCGGGCGCCCCCTAAGCTCCTACGAGCAGTACTTC. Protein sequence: CASTGRPLSSYEQYF.

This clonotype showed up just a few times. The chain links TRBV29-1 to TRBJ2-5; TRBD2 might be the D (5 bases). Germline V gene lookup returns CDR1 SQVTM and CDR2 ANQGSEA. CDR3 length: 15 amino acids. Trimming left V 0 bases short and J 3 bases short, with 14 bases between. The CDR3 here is CSVEDPPPGKETQYF. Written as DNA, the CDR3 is TGCAGCGTTGAAGATCCCCCCCCGGGGAAAGAGACCCAGTACTTC.

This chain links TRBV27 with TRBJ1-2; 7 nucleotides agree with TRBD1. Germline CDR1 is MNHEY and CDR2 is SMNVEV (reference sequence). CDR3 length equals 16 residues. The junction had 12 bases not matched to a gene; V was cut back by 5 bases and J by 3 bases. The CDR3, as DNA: TGTGCCAGCAGTATAACACATGGACAGGAAGACTATGGCTACACCTTC. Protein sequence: CASSITHGQEDYGYTF.

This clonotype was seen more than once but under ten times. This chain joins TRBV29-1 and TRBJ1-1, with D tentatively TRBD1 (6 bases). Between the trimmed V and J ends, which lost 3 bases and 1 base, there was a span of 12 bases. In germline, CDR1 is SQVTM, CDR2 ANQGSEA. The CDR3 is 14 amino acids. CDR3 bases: TGCAGCGTTGAGGTGAGGGGGGCGAACACTGAAGCTTTCTTT. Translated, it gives CSVEVRGANTEAFF.

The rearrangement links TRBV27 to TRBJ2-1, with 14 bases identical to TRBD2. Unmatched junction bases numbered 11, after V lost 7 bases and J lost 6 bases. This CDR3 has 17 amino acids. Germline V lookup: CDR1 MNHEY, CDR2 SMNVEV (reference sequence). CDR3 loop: CASTPWGLAGEGNEQFF. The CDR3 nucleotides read TGTGCCAGCACTCCTTGGGGACTAGCGGGAGAGGGCAATGAGCAGTTCTTC.

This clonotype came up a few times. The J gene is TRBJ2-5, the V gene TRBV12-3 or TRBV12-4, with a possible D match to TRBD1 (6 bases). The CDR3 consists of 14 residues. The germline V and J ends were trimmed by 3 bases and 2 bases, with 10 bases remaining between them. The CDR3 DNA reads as TGTGCCAGCAGTTTCCAGGGGCAGCAAGAGACCCAGTACTTC. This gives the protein CASSFQGQQETQYF.

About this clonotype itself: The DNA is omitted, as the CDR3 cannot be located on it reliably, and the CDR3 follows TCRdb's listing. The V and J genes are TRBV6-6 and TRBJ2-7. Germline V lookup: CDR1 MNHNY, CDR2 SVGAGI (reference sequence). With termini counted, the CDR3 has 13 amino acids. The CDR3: CASSTSDLYEQYF.

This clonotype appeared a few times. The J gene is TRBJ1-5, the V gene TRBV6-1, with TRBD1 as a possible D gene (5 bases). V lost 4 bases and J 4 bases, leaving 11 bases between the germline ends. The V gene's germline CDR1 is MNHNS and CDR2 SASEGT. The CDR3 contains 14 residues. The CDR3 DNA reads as TGTGCCAGCAGTGCGGAACCAGGGAATCAGCCCCAGCATTTT. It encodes CASSAEPGNQPQHF.

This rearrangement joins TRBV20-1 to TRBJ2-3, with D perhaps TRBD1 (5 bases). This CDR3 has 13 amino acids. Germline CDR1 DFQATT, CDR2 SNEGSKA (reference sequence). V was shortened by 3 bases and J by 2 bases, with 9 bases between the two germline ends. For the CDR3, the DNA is TGCAGTGCTAGCCGACAGAACACAGATACGCAGTATTTT. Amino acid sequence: CSASRQNTDTQYF.

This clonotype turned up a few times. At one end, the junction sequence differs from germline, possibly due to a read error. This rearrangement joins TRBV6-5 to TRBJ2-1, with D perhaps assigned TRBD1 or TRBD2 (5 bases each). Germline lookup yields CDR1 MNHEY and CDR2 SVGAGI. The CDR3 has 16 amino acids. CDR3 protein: CASTPSGLHAYNEQFF. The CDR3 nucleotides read TGTGCCAGCACCCCCTCGGGGCTCCACGCCTACAATGAGCAGTTCTTT.

The CDR3 protein is CASSLSRSYSNQPQHF. CDR3 DNA sequence: TGTGCCAGCAGTTTATCCCGATCTTATAGCAATCAGCCCCAGCATTTT. The chain employs TRBV27 and TRBJ1-5; D remains unclear. The V and J ends lost 0 bases and 0 bases respectively, with 9 bases between them. Germline lookup yields CDR1 MNHEY and CDR2 SMNVEV (reference sequence). The CDR3 contains 16 residues.

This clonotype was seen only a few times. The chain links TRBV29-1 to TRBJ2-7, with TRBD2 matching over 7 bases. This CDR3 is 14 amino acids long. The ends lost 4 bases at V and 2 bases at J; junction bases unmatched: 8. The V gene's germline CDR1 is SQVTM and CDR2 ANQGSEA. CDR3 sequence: CSVGEGLDTYEQYF. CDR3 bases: TGCAGCGTTGGGGAGGGCCTGGATACCTACGAGCAGTACTTC.

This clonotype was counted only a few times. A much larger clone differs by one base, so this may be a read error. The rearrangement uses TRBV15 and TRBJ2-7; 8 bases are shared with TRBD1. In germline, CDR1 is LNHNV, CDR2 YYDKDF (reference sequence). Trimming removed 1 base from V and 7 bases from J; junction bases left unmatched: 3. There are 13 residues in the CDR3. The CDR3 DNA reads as TGTGCCACCAGCAGAGGACAGGGGAGTGAGCAGTACTTC. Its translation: CATSRGQGSEQYF.